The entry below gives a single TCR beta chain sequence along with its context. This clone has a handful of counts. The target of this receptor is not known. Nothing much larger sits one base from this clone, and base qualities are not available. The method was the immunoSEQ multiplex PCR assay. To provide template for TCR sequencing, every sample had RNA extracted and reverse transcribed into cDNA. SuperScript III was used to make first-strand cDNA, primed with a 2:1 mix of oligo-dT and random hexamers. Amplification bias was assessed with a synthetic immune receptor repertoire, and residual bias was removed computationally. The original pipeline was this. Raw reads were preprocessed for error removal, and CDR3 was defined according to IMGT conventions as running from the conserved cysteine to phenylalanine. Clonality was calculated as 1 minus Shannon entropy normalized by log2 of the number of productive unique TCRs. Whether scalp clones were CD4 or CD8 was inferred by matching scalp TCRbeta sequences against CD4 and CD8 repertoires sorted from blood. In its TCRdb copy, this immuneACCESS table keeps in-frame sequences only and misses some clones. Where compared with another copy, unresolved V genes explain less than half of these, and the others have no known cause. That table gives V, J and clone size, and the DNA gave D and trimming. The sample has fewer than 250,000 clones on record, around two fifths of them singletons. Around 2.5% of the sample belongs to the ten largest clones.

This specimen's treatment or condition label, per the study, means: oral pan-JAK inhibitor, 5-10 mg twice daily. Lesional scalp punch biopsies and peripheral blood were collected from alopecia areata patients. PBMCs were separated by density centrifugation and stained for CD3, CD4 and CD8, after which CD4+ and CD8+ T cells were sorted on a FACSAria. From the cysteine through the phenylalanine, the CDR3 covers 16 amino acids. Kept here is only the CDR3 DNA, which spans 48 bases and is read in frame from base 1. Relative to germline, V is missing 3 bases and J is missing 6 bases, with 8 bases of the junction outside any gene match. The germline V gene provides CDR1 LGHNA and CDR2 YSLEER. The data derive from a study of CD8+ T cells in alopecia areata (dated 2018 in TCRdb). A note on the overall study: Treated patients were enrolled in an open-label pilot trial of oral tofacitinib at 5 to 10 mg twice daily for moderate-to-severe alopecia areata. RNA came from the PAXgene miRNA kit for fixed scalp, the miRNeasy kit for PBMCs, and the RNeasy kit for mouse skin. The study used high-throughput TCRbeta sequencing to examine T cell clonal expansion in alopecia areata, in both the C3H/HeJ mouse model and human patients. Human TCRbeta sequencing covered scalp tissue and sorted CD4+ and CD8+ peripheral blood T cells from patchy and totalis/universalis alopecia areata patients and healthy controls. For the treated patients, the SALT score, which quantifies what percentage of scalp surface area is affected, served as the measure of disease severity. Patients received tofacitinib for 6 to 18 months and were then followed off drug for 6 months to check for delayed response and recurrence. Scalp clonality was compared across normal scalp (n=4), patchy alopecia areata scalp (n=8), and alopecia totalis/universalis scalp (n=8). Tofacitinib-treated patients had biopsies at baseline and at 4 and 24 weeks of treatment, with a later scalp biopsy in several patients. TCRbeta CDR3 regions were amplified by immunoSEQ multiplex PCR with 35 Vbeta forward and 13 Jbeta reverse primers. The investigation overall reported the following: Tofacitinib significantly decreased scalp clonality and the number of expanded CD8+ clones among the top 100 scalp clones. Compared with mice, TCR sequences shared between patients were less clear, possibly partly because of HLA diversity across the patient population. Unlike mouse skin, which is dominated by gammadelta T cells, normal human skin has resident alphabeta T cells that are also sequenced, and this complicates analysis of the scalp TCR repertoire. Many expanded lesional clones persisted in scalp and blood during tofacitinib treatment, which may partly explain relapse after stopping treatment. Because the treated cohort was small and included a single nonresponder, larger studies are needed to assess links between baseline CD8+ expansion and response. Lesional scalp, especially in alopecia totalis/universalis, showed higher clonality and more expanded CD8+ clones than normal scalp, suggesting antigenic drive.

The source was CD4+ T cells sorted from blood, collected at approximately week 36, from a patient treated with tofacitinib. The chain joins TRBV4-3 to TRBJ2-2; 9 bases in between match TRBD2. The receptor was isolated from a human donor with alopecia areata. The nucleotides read TGCGCCAGCAGCCATGCGCCGGGACTAGCCTCCGGGGAGCTGTTTTTT. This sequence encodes CASSHAPGLASGELFF.